The present T cell receptor (beta chain) was sequenced within a study of PD-1 blockade in classical Hodgkin lymphoma. The V gene lost 0 bases and the J gene lost 2 bases, with 18 bases spanning the gap. The germline gives CDR1 SGHAT, CDR2 FQNNGV. The CDR3 consists of 18 residues. In every patient, relapse followed autologous stem cell transplantation, while exposure to brentuximab vedotin differed. Researchers pulled CD8+ T cells out of thawed PBMCs using magnetic negative selection. Using immunoSEQ multiplex PCR, the repertoire was profiled, and TCRdb retains in-frame clones only, with some absent. The sample has some 10,000 clones; more than 70% are singletons.

This receptor was obtained from a human donor with classical Hodgkin lymphoma. Material: CD8+ T cells from blood, obtained at baseline. The V and J genes are TRBV11-2 and TRBJ2-3; a possible D gene is TRBD2 (6 bases). CDR3 in amino acids: CASSLDLLETSSTDTQYF. CDR3 sequence (DNA): TGTGCCAGCAGCTTAGATTTACTGGAAACTAGCTCCACAGATACGCAGTATTTT. The full variable domain, with the rest looked up from reference TRBV11-2 and TRBJ2-3, is EAGVAQSPRYKIIEKRQSVAFWCNPISGHATLYWYQQILGQGPKLLIQFQNNGVVDDSQLPKDRFSAERLKGVDSTLKIQPAKLEDSAVYLCASSLDLLETSSTDTQYFGPGTRLTVL.